One sample yielded the 23 T cell receptor beta chains listed below, sequenced in a study of cytomegalovirus exposure and HLA in healthy donors. PCR primers comprised 60 Vbeta and 13 Jbeta primers. Sequenced by immunoSEQ multiplex PCR; TCRdb stores in-frame clones only, minus some. Here the sample spans hundreds of thousands of clones, approximately 70% being singletons. The sample consisted of PBMCs. These receptors came from a female donor in good health and CMV-seronegative.

This clone was seen once. The CDR3: CASSDRPRTGATKNIQYF. CDR3 bases: TGTGCCAGTAGTGACCGCCCCAGGACAGGGGCTACCAAAAACATTCAGTACTTC. The rearrangement uses TRBV19 and TRBJ2-4; 9 positions agree with TRBD1. CDR3 length: 18 amino acids. With 5 bases clipped from V and 2 bases from J, the junction kept 13 bases outside the gene matches. CDR1 LNHDA and CDR2 SQIVND come from the germline V gene (reference sequence).

The V call is TRBV19, the J call TRBJ2-7; D might be TRBD1 (6 bases). Germline-derived CDR1 and CDR2 are LNHDA and SQIVND (reference sequence). V was shortened by 6 bases and J by 4 bases, with 19 bases between the two germline ends. This CDR3 is built from 15 residues. The DNA of the CDR3 is TGTGCCAGTAGCACCACCTGGACAGATTTTTACGAGCAGTACTTC. Amino acids: CASSTTWTDFYEQYF.

V and J are TRBV19 and TRBJ2-7; a possible D gene is TRBD2 (6 bases). V was clipped by 7 bases and J by 1 base, with 14 bases between them. Germline CDR1 reads LNHDA; CDR2 reads SQIVND (reference sequence). This CDR3 has 14 amino acids. The CDR3 nucleotides read TGTGCCAGTAACCGGGACGGAGGGTCCTACGAGCAGTACTTC. As protein: CASNRDGGSYEQYF.

The chain combines TRBV6-6 with TRBJ2-2; D gene uncertain. V lost 4 bases and J lost 4, with 10 bases in between. Germline assignment: CDR1 MNHNY and CDR2 SVGAGI (reference sequence). The CDR3 spans 14 residues. The CDR3, as DNA: TGTGCCAGCAGTTTTTCCTTCGGCACCGGGGAGCTGTTTTTT. This sequence encodes CASSFSFGTGELFF.

This clone was seen just once. This chain connects TRBV19 to TRBJ1-5, with D unclear. Deletions cut 3 bases from V and 7 bases from J, with 10 bases between. The CDR3 is made up of 13 amino acids. Germline V lookup: CDR1 LNHDA, CDR2 SQIVND (reference sequence). The CDR3 coding sequence is TGTGCCAGTAGTATTTACACGTCACAGCCCCAGCATTTT. It translates to CASSIYTSQPQHF.

The chain uses TRBV25-1 and TRBJ2-7, with 10 bases fitting TRBD2. The CDR3 is made up of 16 amino acids. Unmatched junction bases numbered 8, after V lost 2 bases and J lost 4 bases. Per germline, CDR1 MGHDK and CDR2 SYGVNS. The CDR3 DNA reads as TGTGCCAGCAGTGAACCTAGCGGGGGTTCGGGATACGAGCAGTACTTC. The encoded protein is CASSEPSGGSGYEQYF.

The chain is built from TRBV7-3 and TRBJ2-1, with TRBD2 matching over 8 bases. Germline-derived CDR1 and CDR2 are SGHTA and FQGTGA. The CDR3 totals 15 residues. Trimming took 5 bases from V and 4 from J; bases not matched to a gene: 7. CDR3: CASSRGREAYNEQFF. DNA of the CDR3: TGTGCCAGCAGCCGTGGGCGGGAGGCATACAATGAGCAGTTCTTC.

The rearrangement uses TRBV6-5 and TRBJ1-2, with 11 bases that match TRBD1. V shed 6 bases, J shed 7 bases, and the junction held 4 bases outside the gene matches. CDR3 length equals 13 residues. Germline V gene sequence: CDR1 MNHEY, CDR2 SVGAGI. The CDR3 coding sequence is TGTGCCAGCAGCTTCGGGACAGGGGGTGGCTACACCTTC. Translated: CASSFGTGGGYTF.

The chain joins TRBV28 to TRBJ2-1, with 8 bases that match TRBD2. Trimming cost V 5 bases and J 4 bases; bases outside gene matches: 4. Germline V gene lookup returns CDR1 MDHEN and CDR2 SYDVKM. The CDR3 is 14 residues long. The CDR3 sequence is CASSLLAVYNEQFF. The CDR3 DNA reads as TGTGCCAGCAGTCTACTAGCGGTGTACAATGAGCAGTTCTTC.

The rearrangement joins TRBV28 to TRBJ2-7; 9 bases agree with TRBD1. Unmatched junction bases numbered 7, after V lost 3 bases and J lost 4 bases. The CDR3 totals 15 residues. Germline CDR1 reads MDHEN; CDR2 reads SYDVKM. The CDR3 nucleotides read TGTGCCAGCAGTTTCCCCGGGACAGGGATTTACGAGCAGTACTTC. It encodes CASSFPGTGIYEQYF.

The genes are TRBV4-2 and TRBJ2-7; D perhaps matches TRBD2 (5 bases). This CDR3 region has 15 residues. Trimming left V 0 bases short and J 0 bases short, with 9 bases between. The V gene's germline CDR1 is LGHNA and CDR2 YNFKEQ. The DNA of the CDR3 is TGTGCCAGCAGCCAAGATTTAAGCGGCTCCTACGAGCAGTACTTC. Its protein product is CASSQDLSGSYEQYF.

This chain connects TRBV7-9 to TRBJ1-2; D remains unclear. From germline, CDR1 is SEHNR and CDR2 FQNEAQ (reference sequence). The V end lost 5 bases, the J end lost 2 bases, and 12 bases lay between the germline ends. This CDR3 has 14 amino acids. In DNA form, the CDR3 reads TGTGCCAGCAGCCGAGGAGGGATAAACTATGGCTACACCTTC. Amino acid sequence: CASSRGGINYGYTF.

The chain has TRBV14 and TRBJ2-5; 9 bases map to TRBD1. CDR3 length: 16 amino acids. V was clipped by 8 bases and J by 2 bases; unmatched bases: 12. From germline, CDR1 is SGHDN and CDR2 FVKESK. The CDR3 DNA reads TGTGCCAGCTCCCCCCGAGGACAGGGGCGGCAAGAGACCCAGTACTTC. Translation gives CASSPRGQGRQETQYF.

This chain connects TRBV19 to TRBJ1-2; 9 nucleotides align to TRBD1. Germline V gene data show CDR1 as LNHDA and CDR2 as SQIVND (reference sequence). V dropped 5 bases and J dropped 4; count of bases not matched to a gene: 8. This CDR3 spans 15 amino acids. The CDR3: CASSAPGQGFYGYTF. CDR3 DNA sequence: TGTGCCAGTAGTGCACCGGGACAGGGCTTCTATGGCTACACCTTC.

In this sample, this clone turned up once. Other DNA sequences within the sample encode an identical CDR3. The chain carries TRBV6-5 and TRBJ1-2; D remains ambiguous. This CDR3 is built from 14 residues. V dropped 2 bases and J dropped 4 bases, with 11 bases sitting between them. CDR1 is MNHEY, CDR2 SVGAGI, per germline. The CDR3 spells CASSYLGQAYGYTF. Written as DNA, the CDR3 is TGTGCCAGCAGTTACCTTGGGCAGGCCTATGGCTACACCTTC.

The genes are TRBV11-2 and TRBJ2-1, with TRBD1 matching 8 bases. Germline V gene data show CDR1 as SGHAT and CDR2 as FQNNGV. The CDR3 totals 15 residues. The J segment lost 6 bases and the V segment lost 4 bases, leaving 8 bases of the junction unmatched. CDR3 sequence reads: CASSSDRGKSNEQFF. The CDR3, as DNA: TGTGCCAGCAGCTCAGACAGGGGAAAGAGCAATGAGCAGTTCTTC.

This chain joins TRBV7-6 and TRBJ2-7; 8 bases map to TRBD2. V trimming: 5 bases; J trimming: 5 bases; junction bases outside the gene matches: 14. The CDR3 is 16 amino acids. Germline V gives CDR1 SGHVS, CDR2 FNYEAQ. The CDR3, as DNA: TGTGCCAGCAGCCCACGGGGGGGGGCCGGATTCAACGAGCAGTACTTC. Residues: CASSPRGGAGFNEQYF.

The genes are TRBV28 and TRBJ1-5; D might be TRBD1 (5 bases). Trimming pared 7 bases from V and 0 bases from J, leaving 7 bases between. This CDR3 has 13 amino acids. The germline V gene has CDR1 MDHEN and CDR2 SYDVKM. The CDR3 is CASTGYSNQPQHF. The CDR3 bases are TGTGCCAGCACAGGGTATAGCAATCAGCCCCAGCATTTT.

The chain combines TRBV2 with TRBJ1-4; a weak D match, TRBD1 (6 bases). This CDR3 comprises 13 residues. Per the germline V gene, CDR1 is SNHLY and CDR2 is FYNNEI. V dropped 8 bases and J dropped 8 bases, with 15 bases sitting between them. The CDR3 sequence: CASRGSGGEKLFF. CDR3 sequence (DNA): TGTGCCAGCCGGGGGAGCGGGGGCGAAAAACTGTTTTTT.

CDR3 DNA sequence: TGTGCCAGCAGCGCAATTCGGGACTCGACGGACGCGAACTATGGCTACACCTTC. It translates to CASSAIRDSTDANYGYTF. The V call is TRBV9, the J call TRBJ1-2; a weak D match, TRBD1 (5 bases). CDR3 length: 18 amino acids. Per the germline V gene, CDR1 is SGDLS and CDR2 is YYNGEE. Deletions cut 3 bases from V and 2 bases from J, with 23 bases between.

The chain joins TRBV2 to TRBJ2-5, with 9 bases matching TRBD1. Germline loops: CDR1 SNHLY, CDR2 FYNNEI. The CDR3 sequence is 15 residues long. J lost 4 bases, V lost 3 bases, and 6 bases had no gene match. The CDR3 DNA is TGTGCCAGCAGTGAGCCCGGGACAGGGCGAGAGACCCAGTACTTC. Its translation is CASSEPGTGRETQYF.

The CDR3 coding sequence is TGTGCCAGCAGTTTGACTCACGGGGGGCTTTTCTATGGCTACACCTTC. Its protein product is CASSLTHGGLFYGYTF. This chain joins TRBV28 and TRBJ1-2, with a tentative D call TRBD1 (6 bases). Trimming stripped 3 bases from V and 4 bases from J, with 18 bases between. Germline V gene lookup returns CDR1 MDHEN and CDR2 SYDVKM. CDR3 length equals 16 residues.

The chain links TRBV4-1 to TRBJ2-7, with 7 positions matching TRBD1. CDR3 length: 15 amino acids. Germline V lookup: CDR1 MGHRA, CDR2 YSYEKL. V was pared by 4 bases and J by 0 bases, with 6 bases of the junction left unmatched. CDR3 residues: CASSLPGTDSYEQYF. The CDR3 bases are TGCGCCAGCAGCCTTCCCGGGACAGACTCCTACGAGCAGTACTTC.